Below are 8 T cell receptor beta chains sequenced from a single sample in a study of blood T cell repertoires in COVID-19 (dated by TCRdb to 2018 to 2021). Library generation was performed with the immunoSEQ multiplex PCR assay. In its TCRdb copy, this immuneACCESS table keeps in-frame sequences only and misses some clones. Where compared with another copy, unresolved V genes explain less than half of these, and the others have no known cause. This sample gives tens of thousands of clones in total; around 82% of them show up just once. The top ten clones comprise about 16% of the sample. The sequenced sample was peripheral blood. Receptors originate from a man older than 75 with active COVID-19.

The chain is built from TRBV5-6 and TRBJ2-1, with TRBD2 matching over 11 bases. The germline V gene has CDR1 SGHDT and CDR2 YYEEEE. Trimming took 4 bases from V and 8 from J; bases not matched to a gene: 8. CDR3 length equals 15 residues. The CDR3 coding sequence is TGTGCCAGCAGCCGGTTAGCGGGAGGGCTGGATGAGCAGTTCTTC. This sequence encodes CASSRLAGGLDEQFF.

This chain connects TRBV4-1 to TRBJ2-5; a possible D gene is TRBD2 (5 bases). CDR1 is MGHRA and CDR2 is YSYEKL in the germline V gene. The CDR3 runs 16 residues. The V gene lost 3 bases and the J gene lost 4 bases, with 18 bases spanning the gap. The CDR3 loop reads CASSQTPGLEVETQYF. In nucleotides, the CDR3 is TGCGCCAGCAGCCAGACCCCCGGACTGGAAGTAGAGACCCAGTACTTC.

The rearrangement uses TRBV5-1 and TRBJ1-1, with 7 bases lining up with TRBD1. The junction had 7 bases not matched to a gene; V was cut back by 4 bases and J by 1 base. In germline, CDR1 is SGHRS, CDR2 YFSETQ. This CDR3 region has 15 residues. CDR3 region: CASSATGSRNTEAFF. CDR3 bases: TGCGCCAGCAGCGCGACAGGGTCTCGGAACACTGAAGCTTTCTTT. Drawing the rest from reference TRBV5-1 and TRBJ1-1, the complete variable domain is KAGVTQTPRYLIKTRGQQVTLSCSPISGHRSVSWYQQTPGQGLQFLFEYFSETQRNKGNFPGRFSGRQFSNSRSEMNVSTLELGDSALYLCASSATGSRNTEAFFGQGTRLTVV.

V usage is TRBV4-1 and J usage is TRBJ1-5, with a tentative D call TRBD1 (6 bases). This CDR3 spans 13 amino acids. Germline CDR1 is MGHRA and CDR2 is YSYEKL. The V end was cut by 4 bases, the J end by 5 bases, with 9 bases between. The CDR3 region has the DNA TGCGCCAGCAGCCGACAGGCAGATCAGCCCCAGCATTTT. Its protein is CASSRQADQPQHF.

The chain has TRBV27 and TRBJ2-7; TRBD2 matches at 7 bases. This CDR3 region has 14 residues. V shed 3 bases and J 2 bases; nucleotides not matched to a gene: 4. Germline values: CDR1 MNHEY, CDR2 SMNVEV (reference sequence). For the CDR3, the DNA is TGTGCCAGCAGTTTGGGGGGGGTTCCCTACGAGCAGTACTTC. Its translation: CASSLGGVPYEQYF.

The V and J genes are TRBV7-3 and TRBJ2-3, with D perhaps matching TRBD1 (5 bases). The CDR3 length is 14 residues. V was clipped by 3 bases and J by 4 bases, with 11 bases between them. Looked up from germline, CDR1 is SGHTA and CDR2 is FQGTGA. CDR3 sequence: CASSLGREPDTQYF. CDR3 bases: TGTGCCAGCAGCTTGGGCAGGGAACCAGATACGCAGTATTTT.

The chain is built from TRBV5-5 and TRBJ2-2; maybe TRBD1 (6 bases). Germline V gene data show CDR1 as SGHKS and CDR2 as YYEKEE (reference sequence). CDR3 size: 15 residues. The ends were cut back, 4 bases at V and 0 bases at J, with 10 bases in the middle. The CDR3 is CASSKGVSNTGELFF. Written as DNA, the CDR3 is TGTGCCAGCAGCAAGGGGGTATCGAACACCGGGGAGCTGTTTTTT.

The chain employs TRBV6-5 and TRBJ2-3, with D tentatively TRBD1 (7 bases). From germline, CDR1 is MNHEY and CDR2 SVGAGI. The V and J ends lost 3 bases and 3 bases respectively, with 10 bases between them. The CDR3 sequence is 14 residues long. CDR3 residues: CASSYQGGTDTQYF. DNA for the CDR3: TGTGCCAGCAGTTATCAGGGGGGTACAGATACGCAGTATTTT.